This T cell receptor (beta chain) was captured in a study of cytotoxic CD8 clonotypes in ibrutinib-treated CLL listed by TCRdb under 2021. Notes on the research overall: The cohort included roughly 15 treatment-naive and under 13 relapsed/refractory patients; some 18 were IGHV unmutated. Cryopreserved peripheral blood mononuclear cells were collected at three points: before therapy, at response, and at either sustained remission or disease progression. The response samples were drawn at a median of 12 months into treatment, with a range of roughly 6 to 36 months. Responses were partial in some 24 patients and complete in 2; after median about 68 months follow-up, roughly 14 stayed in remission and roughly twelve progressed. On average, each sample had about 250,000 productive templates and almost 95,000 productive rearrangements. Every sample from remission and from progressive disease was obtained while the patients were still on ibrutinib. Of the 70 to 90 people in the trial, approximately 26 had longitudinal samples available. What the authors observed across the whole study: Sampling times were not matched between sustained-remission and progressing patients, and lymph node repertoires were not studied. Public clonotypes were rare and either shrank or stayed stable during treatment, and the rise in clonality at ibrutinib response reflected expansion of private clonotypes. At ibrutinib response clonality went up, during sustained remission it held steady, and at progression it dropped back toward baseline. Baseline clonality was found to be higher than that of age-matched healthy donors and was strongly correlated with circulating CD8+ T-cell counts.

Regarding this clone: Its antigen target is currently unknown. No much larger clone is present one base from it, and per-base qualities are unavailable.

On a MiSeq, deep resolution sequencing aimed for a depth between 1 in 1 million and 1 in 200,000 T cells, with each clonotype covered roughly 10x on average. The immunoSEQ hsTCRB Kit was used to generate TCR beta libraries. The study's processing was this. ImmunoSEQ Data Assistant and ImmunoSEQ Analyzer were used for data analysis, and V, D and J genes were assigned according to IMGT definitions. Clonality, with values ranging from 0 to 1, was calculated as one minus the normalized Shannon entropy of productive rearrangement frequencies. Only overrepresented clonotypes making up at least 0.05% of the repertoire of each patient were included in the public clonotype analysis. About a dozen age-matched healthy donor repertoires from immuneACCESS were used as controls for clonality. TCRdb took over this immuneACCESS table, retaining in-frame rearrangements with V and J assigned. Such tables are incomplete; in checked studies, under half of the missing clones stem from an unresolved V gene, and the remainder is unexplained. The D gene and trimming were derived from the DNA, and the V and J assignments and clone size from that table. The sample table records 250,000 to 350,000 clones; 60% to 80% of these occur just once. Of the sample, approximately 5.1% falls within the top ten clones.

Explained via the paper, the time point label denotes: progressive disease on ibrutinib. For TCR beta library preparation, roughly 2.1 micrograms of genomic DNA was extracted from cryopreserved PBMCs. Longitudinal blood samples from CLL patients on ibrutinib monotherapy were analyzed using high-throughput TCR beta sequencing. The patients took part in an open-label, single-center phase 2 trial of ibrutinib monotherapy. From its cysteine to its phenylalanine, the CDR3 spans 16 amino acids. The kept DNA is CDR3 alone, 48 bases in frame from the first base. Trimmed from V: 4 bases; trimmed from J: 2 bases; junction bases lacking a gene match: 6. As encoded in the germline V gene, CDR1 is SGDLS while CDR2 is YYNGEE.

The receptor's source is a human donor with chronic lymphocytic leukemia. The receptor chain draws on TRBV9 and TRBJ1-6; 7 central nucleotides agree with TRBD1. Sequencing used PBMCs, obtained at disease progression, from a patient treated with ibrutinib. The DNA sequence reads TGTGCCAGCAGCTCGCACAGGGGCACCTATAATTCACCCCTCCACTTT. This gives the protein CASSSHRGTYNSPLHF.